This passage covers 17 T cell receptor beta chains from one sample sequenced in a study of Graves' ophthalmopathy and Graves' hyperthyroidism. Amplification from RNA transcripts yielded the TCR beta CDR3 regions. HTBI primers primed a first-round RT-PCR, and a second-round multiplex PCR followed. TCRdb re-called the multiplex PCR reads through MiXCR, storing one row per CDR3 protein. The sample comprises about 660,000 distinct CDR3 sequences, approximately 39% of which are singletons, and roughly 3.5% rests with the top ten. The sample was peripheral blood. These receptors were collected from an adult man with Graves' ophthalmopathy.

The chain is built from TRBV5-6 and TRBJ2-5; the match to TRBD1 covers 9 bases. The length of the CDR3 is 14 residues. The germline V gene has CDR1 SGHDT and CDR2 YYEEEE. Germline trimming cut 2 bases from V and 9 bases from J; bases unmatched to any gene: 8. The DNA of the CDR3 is TGTGCCAGCAGCTTAGGACAGGGGTCACAGCCCCAGTACTTC. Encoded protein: CASSLGQGSQPQYF.

The DNA of the CDR3 is TGTGCCAGCAGTTCCCCGACCGGGACCAATGACTATGAGCAGTACTTC. Its translation is CASSSPTGTNDYEQYF. The V and J genes are TRBV6-5 and TRBJ2-7; perhaps D is TRBD1 or TRBD2 (5 bases each). Trimming shortened V by 4 bases and J by 7 bases, and 23 bases separated the two germline ends. Germline assignment: CDR1 MNHEY and CDR2 SVGAGI. This CDR3 has 16 residues.

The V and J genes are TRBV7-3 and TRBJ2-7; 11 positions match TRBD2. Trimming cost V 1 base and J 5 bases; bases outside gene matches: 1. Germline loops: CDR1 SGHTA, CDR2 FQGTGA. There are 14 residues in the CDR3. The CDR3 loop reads CASSLNSGRDEQYF. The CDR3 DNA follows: TGTGCCAGCAGCTTAAATAGCGGGAGGGACGAGCAGTACTTC.

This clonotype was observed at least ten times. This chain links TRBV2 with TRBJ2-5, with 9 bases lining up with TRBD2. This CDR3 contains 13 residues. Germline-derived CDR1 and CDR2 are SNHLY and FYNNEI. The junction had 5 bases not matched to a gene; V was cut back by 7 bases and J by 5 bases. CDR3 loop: CASKASGIETQYF. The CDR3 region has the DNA TGTGCCAGCAAAGCTAGCGGGATTGAGACCCAGTACTTC.

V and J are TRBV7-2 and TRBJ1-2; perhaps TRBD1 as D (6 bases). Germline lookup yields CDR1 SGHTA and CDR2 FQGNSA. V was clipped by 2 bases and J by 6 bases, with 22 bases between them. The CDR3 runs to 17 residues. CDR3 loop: CASSLRITGLSDDGYTF. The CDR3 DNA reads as TGTGCCAGCAGCTTACGCATAACAGGGCTTTCTGACGATGGCTACACCTTC.

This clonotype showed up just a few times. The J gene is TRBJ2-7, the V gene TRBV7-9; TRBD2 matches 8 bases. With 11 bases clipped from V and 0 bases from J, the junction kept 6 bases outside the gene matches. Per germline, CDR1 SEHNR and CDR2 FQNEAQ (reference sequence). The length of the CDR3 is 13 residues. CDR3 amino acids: CAWSSGSSYEQYF. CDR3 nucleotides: TGTGCCTGGTCCAGCGGGAGCTCCTACGAGCAGTACTTC.

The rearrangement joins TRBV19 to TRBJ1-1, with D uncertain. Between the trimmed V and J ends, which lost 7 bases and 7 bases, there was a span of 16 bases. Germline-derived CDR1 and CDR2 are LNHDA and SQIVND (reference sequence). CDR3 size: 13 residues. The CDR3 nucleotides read TGTGCCAGTACCAAACTGGGCCACAGTGAAGCTTTCTTT. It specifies CASTKLGHSEAFF.

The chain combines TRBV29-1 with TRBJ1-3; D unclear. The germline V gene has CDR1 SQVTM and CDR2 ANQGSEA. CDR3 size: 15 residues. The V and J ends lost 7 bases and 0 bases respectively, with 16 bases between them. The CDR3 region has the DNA TGCAGCGCCCGAGGAGCGAGGGACTCTGGAAACACCATATATTTT. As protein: CSARGARDSGNTIYF.

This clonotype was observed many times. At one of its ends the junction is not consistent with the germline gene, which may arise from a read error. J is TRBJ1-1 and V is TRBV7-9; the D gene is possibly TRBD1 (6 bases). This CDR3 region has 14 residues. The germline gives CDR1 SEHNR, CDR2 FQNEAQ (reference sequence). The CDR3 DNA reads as TGTGCCAGCAGCTTTGTTGACAGGAACACTGAAGTTTTCTTT. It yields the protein CASSFVDRNTEVFF.

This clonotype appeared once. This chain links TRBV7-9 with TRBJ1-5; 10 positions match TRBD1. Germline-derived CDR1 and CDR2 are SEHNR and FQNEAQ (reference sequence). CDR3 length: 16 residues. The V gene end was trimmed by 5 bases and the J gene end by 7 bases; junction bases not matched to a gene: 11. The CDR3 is CASSLTGTGASQPQHF. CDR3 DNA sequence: TGTGCCAGCAGCCTCACCGGGACAGGGGCGTCCCAGCCCCAGCATTTT.

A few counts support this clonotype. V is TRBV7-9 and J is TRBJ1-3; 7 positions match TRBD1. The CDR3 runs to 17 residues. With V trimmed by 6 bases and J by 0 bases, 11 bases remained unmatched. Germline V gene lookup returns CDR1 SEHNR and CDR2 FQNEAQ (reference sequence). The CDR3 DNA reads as TGTGCCAGCAGACCCCGTGACAGGGCGCGCTCTGGAAACACCATATATTTT. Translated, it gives CASRPRDRARSGNTIYF.

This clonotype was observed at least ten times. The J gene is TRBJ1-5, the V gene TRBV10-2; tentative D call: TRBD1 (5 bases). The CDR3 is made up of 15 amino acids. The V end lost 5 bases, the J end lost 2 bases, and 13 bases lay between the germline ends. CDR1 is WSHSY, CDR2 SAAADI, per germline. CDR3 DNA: TGCGCCAGCAGTCCTCAGGGTTTGGGCAATCAGCCCCAGCATTTT. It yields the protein CASSPQGLGNQPQHF.

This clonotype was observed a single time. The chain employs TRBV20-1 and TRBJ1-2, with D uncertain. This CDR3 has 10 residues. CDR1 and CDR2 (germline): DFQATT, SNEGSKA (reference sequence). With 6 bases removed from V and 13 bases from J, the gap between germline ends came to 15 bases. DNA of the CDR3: TGCAGTGCCACCGTGCGGGGAGGCACCTTC. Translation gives CSATVRGGTF.

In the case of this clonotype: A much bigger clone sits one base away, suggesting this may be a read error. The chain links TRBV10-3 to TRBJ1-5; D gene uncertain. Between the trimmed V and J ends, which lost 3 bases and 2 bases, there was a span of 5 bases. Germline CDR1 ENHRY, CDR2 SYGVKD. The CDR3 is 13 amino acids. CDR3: CAISEMGNQPQHF. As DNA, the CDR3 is TGTGCCATCAGTGAAATGGGCAATCAGCCCCAGCATTTT.

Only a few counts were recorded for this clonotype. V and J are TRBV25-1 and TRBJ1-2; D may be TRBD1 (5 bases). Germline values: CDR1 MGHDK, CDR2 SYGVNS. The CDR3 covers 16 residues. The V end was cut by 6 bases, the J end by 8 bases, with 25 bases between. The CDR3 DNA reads TGTGCCAGCAGGGAAAGGTTACGCAGGGAGTATTGGGGCTACACCTTC. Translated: CASRERLRREYWGYTF.

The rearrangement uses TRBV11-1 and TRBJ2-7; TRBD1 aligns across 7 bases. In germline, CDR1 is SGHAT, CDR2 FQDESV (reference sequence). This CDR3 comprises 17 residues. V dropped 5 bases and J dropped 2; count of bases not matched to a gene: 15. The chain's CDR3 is CASSDSWTGPSTYEQYF. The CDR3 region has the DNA TGTGCCAGCAGCGATTCTTGGACAGGACCCTCTACCTACGAGCAGTACTTC.

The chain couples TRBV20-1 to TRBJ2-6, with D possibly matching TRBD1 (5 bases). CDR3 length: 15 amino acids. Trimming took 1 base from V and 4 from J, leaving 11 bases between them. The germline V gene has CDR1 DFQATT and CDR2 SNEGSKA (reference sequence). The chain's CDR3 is CSARGFRAGANVLTF. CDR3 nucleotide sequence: TGCAGTGCTAGAGGGTTCAGGGCCGGGGCCAACGTCCTGACTTTC.